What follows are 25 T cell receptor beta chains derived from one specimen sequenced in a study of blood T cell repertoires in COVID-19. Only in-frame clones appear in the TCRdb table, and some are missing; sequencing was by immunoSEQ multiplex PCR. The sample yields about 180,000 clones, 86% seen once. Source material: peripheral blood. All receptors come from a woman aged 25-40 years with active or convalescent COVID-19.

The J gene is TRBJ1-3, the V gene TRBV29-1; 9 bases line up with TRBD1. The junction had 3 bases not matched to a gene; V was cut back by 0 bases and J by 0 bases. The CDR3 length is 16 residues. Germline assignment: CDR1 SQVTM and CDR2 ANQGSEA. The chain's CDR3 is CSVEDWDRDSGNTIYF. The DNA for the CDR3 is TGCAGCGTTGAAGACTGGGACAGGGACTCTGGAAACACCATATATTTT.

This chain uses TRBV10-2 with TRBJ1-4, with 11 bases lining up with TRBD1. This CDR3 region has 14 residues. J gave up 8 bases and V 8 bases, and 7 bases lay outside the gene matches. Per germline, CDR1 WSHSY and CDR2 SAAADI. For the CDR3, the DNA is TGCGCCAGCGCCCGGACAGGGGGCGCGGAAAAACTGTTTTTT. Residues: CASARTGGAEKLFF.

The CDR3 spells CASSLVGVDQPQHF. The CDR3, as DNA: TGTGCCAGCAGTTTGGTCGGGGTAGATCAGCCCCAGCATTTT. The genes are TRBV27 and TRBJ1-5; D is unresolved. The CDR3 covers 14 residues. Trimming left V 3 bases short and J 5 bases short, with 11 bases between. Germline CDR1 MNHEY, CDR2 SMNVEV (reference sequence).

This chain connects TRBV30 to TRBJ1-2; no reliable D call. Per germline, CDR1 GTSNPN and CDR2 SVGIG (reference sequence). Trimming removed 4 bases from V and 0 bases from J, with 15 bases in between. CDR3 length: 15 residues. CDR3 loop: CAWTIRGRANYGYTF. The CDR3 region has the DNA TGTGCCTGGACTATAAGAGGGCGGGCTAACTATGGCTACACCTTC.

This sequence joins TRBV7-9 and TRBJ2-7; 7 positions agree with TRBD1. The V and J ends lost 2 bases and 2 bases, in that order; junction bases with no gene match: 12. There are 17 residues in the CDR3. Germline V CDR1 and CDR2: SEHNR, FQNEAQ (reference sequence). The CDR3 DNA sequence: TGTGCCAGCAGCTTATTTGGGCCACAGGGGATTACCTACGAGCAGTACTTC. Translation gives CASSLFGPQGITYEQYF. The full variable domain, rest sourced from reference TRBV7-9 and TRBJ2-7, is DTGVSQNPRHKITKRGQNVTFRCDPISEHNRLYWYRQTLGQGPEFLTYFQNEAQLEKSRLLSDRFSAERPKGSFSTLEIQRTEQGDSAMYLCASSLFGPQGITYEQYFGPGTRLTVT.

CDR3 sequence: CASSLELGLAGKETQYF. CDR3 bases: TGCGCCAGCAGCTTGGAATTGGGTTTAGCGGGAAAAGAGACCCAGTACTTC. The V and J genes are TRBV5-1 and TRBJ2-5; TRBD2 matches 8 bases. Germline-derived CDR1 and CDR2 are SGHRS and YFSETQ. This CDR3 spans 17 amino acids. With V trimmed by 0 bases and J by 3 bases, 10 bases remained unmatched. Combining the CDR3 with reference TRBV5-1 and TRBJ2-5 gives the whole variable domain KAGVTQTPRYLIKTRGQQVTLSCSPISGHRSVSWYQQTPGQGLQFLFEYFSETQRNKGNFPGRFSGRQFSNSRSEMNVSTLELGDSALYLCASSLELGLAGKETQYFGPGTRLLVL.

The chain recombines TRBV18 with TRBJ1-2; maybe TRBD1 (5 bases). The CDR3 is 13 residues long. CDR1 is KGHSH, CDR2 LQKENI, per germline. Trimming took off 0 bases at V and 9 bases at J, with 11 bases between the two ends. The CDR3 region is CASSPPSGESYTF. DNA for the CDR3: TGTGCCAGCTCACCACCGTCGGGGGAGAGCTACACCTTC. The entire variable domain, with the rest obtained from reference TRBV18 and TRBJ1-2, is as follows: NAGVMQNPRHLVRRRGQEARLRCSPMKGHSHVYWYRQLPEEGLKFMVYLQKENIIDESGMPKERFSAEFPKEGPSILRIQQVVRGDSAAYFCASSPPSGESYTFGSGTRLTVV.

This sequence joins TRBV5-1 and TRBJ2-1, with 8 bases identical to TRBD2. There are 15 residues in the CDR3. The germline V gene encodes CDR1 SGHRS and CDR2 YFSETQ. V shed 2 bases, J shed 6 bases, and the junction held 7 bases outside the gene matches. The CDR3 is CASSFRSGSLNEQFF. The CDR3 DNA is TGCGCCAGCAGCTTCCGCAGCGGGAGCCTCAATGAGCAGTTCTTC. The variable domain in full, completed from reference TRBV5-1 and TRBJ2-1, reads KAGVTQTPRYLIKTRGQQVTLSCSPISGHRSVSWYQQTPGQGLQFLFEYFSETQRNKGNFPGRFSGRQFSNSRSEMNVSTLELGDSALYLCASSFRSGSLNEQFFGPGTRLTVL.

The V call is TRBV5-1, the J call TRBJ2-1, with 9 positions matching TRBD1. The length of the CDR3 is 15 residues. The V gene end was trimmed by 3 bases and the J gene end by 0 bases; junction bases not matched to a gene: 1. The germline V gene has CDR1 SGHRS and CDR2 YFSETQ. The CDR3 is CASSSTGGSYNEQFF. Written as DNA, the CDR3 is TGCGCCAGCAGCTCGACAGGGGGCTCCTACAATGAGCAGTTCTTC. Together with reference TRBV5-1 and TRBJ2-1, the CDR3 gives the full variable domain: KAGVTQTPRYLIKTRGQQVTLSCSPISGHRSVSWYQQTPGQGLQFLFEYFSETQRNKGNFPGRFSGRQFSNSRSEMNVSTLELGDSALYLCASSSTGGSYNEQFFGPGTRLTVL.

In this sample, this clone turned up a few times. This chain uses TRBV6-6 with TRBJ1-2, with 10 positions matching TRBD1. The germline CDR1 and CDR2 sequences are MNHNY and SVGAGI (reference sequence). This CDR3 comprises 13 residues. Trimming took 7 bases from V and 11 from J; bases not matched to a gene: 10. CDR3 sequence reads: CASTSGTGAPYTF. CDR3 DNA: TGTGCCAGCACCTCCGGGACAGGGGCACCATACACCTTC.

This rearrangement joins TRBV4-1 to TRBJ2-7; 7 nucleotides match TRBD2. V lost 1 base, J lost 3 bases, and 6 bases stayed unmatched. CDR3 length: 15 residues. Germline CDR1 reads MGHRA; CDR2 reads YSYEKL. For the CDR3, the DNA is TGCGCCAGCAGCCAAGGGGAGTGGGGGGGCTACGAGCAGTACTTC. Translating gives CASSQGEWGGYEQYF.

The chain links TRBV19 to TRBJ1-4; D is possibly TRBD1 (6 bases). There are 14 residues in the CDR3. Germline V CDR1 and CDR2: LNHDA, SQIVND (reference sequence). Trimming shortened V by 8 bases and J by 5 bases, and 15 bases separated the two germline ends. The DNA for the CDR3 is TGTGCCAGTTCGAGGACAGCCGACAATGAAAAACTGTTTTTT. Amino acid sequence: CASSRTADNEKLFF.

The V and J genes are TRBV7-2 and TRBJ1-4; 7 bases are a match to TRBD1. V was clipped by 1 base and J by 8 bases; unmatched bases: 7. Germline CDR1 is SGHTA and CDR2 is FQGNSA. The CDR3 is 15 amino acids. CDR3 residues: CASSLGQDRREKLFF. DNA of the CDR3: TGTGCCAGCAGCTTAGGGCAGGACAGGAGAGAAAAACTGTTTTTT. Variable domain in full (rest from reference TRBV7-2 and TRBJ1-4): GAGVSQSPSNKVTEKGKDVELRCDPISGHTALYWYRQSLGQGLEFLIYFQGNSAPDKSGLPSDRFSAERTGGSVSTLTIQRTQQEDSAVYLCASSLGQDRREKLFFGSGTQLSVL.

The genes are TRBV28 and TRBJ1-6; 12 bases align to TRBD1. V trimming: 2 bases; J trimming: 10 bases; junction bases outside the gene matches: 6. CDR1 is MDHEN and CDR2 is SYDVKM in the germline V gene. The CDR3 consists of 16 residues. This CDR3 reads CASSLGTGGYGSPLHF. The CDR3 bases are TGTGCCAGCAGTTTAGGGACAGGGGGCTATGGATCACCCCTCCACTTT.

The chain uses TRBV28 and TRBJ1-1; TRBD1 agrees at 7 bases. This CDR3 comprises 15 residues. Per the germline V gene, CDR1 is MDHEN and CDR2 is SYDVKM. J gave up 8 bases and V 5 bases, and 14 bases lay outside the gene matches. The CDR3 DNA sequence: TGTGCCAGCAGTACTACAGGGGCCCCACTGGGAGAAGCTTTCTTT. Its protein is CASSTTGAPLGEAFF.

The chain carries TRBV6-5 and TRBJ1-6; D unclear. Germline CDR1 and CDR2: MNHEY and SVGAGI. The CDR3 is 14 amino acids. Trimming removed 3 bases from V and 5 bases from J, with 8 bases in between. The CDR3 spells CASSYSGNNSPLHF. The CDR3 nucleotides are TGTGCCAGCAGTTATTCGGGGAATAATTCACCCCTCCACTTT.

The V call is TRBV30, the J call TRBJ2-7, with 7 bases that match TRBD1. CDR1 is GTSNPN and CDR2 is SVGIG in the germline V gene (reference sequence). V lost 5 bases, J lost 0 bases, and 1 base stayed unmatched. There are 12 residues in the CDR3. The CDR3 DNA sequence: TGTGCCTGGGGACAGGCCTCCTACGAGCAGTACTTC. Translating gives CAWGQASYEQYF.

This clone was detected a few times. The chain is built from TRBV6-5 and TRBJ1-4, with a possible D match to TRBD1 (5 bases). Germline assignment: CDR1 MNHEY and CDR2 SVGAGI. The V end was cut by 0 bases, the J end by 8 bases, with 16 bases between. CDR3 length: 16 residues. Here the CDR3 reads CASSYSVGGIREKLFF. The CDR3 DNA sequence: TGTGCCAGCAGTTACTCGGTGGGGGGTATTCGGGAAAAACTGTTTTTT.

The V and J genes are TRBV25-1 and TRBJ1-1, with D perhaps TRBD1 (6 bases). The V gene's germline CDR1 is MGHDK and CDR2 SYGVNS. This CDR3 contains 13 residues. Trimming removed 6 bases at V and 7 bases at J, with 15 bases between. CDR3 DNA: TGTGCCAGCAGCCTCCAGGGGAGAAATGAAGCTTTCTTT. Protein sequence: CASSLQGRNEAFF.

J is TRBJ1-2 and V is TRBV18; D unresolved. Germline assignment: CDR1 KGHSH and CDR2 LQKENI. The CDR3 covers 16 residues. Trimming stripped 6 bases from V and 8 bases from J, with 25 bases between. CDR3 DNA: TGTGCCAGCTCCCTGGCTGACTTATCCCCCCTTTGGGGCTACACCTTC. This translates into CASSLADLSPLWGYTF.

Here the CDR3 DNA reads TGTGCCAGCAGCGCGACAGGGAGCTCCTACAATGAGCAGTTCTTC. It is translated as CASSATGSSYNEQFF. The V call is TRBV9, the J call TRBJ2-1; 7 positions match TRBD1. V trimming: 3 bases; J trimming: 0 bases; junction bases outside the gene matches: 3. Germline lookup yields CDR1 SGDLS and CDR2 YYNGEE. The CDR3 spans 15 residues.

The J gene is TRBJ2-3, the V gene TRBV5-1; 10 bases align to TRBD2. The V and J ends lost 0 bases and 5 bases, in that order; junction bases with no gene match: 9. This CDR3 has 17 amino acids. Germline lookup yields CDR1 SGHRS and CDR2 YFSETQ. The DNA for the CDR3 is TGCGCCAGCAGCTTGGAGGCAGCGGGGGGGAGTGGAGATACGCAGTATTTT. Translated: CASSLEAAGGSGDTQYF.

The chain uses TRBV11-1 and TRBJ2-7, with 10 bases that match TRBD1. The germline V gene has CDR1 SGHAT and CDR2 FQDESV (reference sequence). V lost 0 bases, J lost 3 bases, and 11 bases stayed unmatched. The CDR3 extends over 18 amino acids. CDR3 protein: CASSLAPLRQGADYEQYF. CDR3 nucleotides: TGTGCCAGCAGCTTAGCCCCCCTACGACAGGGGGCGGACTACGAGCAGTACTTC.

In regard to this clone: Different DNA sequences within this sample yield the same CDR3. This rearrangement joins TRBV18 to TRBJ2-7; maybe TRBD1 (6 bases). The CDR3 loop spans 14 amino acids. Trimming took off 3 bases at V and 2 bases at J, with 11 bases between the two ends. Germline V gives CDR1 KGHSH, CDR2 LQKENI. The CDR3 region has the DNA TGTGCCAGCTCACCTGGGCAGGGGACCTACGAGCAGTACTTC. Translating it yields CASSPGQGTYEQYF.

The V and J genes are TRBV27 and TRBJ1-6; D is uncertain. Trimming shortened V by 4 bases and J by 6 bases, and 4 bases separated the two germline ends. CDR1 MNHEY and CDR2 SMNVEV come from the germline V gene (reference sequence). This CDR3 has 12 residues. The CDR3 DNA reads TGTGCCAGCAGTTCTCCTAATTCACCCCTCCACTTT. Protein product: CASSSPNSPLHF.